A selection of T cell receptor beta chains follows, all from one sample in a study of early T cells in non-severe SARS-CoV-2 infection. TCRdb processed the 5' RACE reads anew with MiXCR; each CDR3 protein has one entry. The sample includes more than 80,000 distinct CDR3 sequences, roughly 11% of them seen just once. What was sequenced was whole blood. Receptors originate from an adult who was a healthcare worker with PCR-confirmed SARS-CoV-2 infection or an uninfected control (not recorded which). Both conserved end residues are part of each CDR3. A D gene is named only where the DNA matches it firmly. Clone size is not always given. Where it is, it says once, few, many or a class for expanded clones.

TRBV27	TRBD1	few	TRBJ2-7	CASSHPGQGAEQYF	TGTGCCAGCAGTCACCCGGGACAGGGGGCCGAGCAGTACTTC
TRBV7-9	NA	NA	TRBJ2-7	CASSLTAAATYEQYF	TGTGCCAGCAGCTTAACGGCAGCAGCGACCTACGAGCAGTACTTC
TRBV11-3	NA	few	TRBJ2-1	CASSQTLGSNEQFF	TGTGCCAGCAGCCAGACCCTCGGCAGTAATGAGCAGTTCTTC
TRBV7-2	NA	many	TRBJ2-3	CASSPEREGTQYF	TGTGCCAGCAGCCCAGAGAGAGAGGGCACGCAGTATTTT
TRBV6-5	NA	many	TRBJ2-2	CASSLTFVGTAGELFF	TGTGCCAGCAGTCTAACATTCGTGGGGACGGCCGGGGAGCTGTTTTTT
TRBV29-1	NA	NA	TRBJ2-1	CSSEKDNEQFF	TGCAGCTCCGAGAAGGACAATGAGCAGTTCTTC
TRBV7-2	TRBD2	NA	TRBJ2-7	CASSFTSGGPYEQYF	TGTGCCAGCAGCTTTACTAGCGGGGGGCCGTACGAGCAGTACTTC
TRBV18	NA	NA	TRBJ2-1	CASSPRVRPYNEQFF	TGTGCCAGCTCACCCAGGGTAAGGCCCTACAATGAGCAGTTCTTC
TRBV10-3	NA	many	TRBJ2-7	CAISESGRRGYEQYF	TGTGCCATCAGTGAGTCGGGGCGGAGAGGCTACGAGCAGTACTTC
TRBV6-1	NA	NA	TRBJ1-1	CASSEQKNTEAFF	TGTGCCAGCAGTGAACAGAAGAACACTGAAGCTTTCTTT
TRBV20-1	TRBD2	many	TRBJ2-1	CSARARRGFRREGDYNEQFF	TGCAGTGCTAGAGCTCGGCGTGGTTTTCGGCGGGAGGGCGACTACAATGAGCAGTTCTTC
TRBV7-2	TRBD2	many	TRBJ2-1	CASSLVSGGTYNEQFF	TGTGCCAGCAGCTTAGTGAGCGGGGGAACCTACAATGAGCAGTTCTTC